Shown below are 17 T cell receptor beta chains from a single sample sequenced in a study of Ad26.COV2.S vaccination and SARS-CoV-2 variants. The treatment denotes: 15 to 20 received Ad26.COV2.S at low or high dose, single or two shots; 5 received placebo; per-sample allocation not given. Sampling took place 63 days after the first vaccine or placebo injection. Sequenced by immunoSEQ multiplex PCR; TCRdb stores in-frame clones only, minus some. The sample carries about 680,000 clones, 89% recorded once. This sample comprised peripheral blood, obtained in a trial of Ad26.COV2.S vaccine versus placebo. The source of these receptors is a person between 18 and 60 years old who received the Ad26.COV2.S COVID-19 vaccine or a placebo.

The CDR3 DNA follows: TGTGCCAGCAGTTACGACAGGGAGCTCCACGAGCAGTACTTC. Protein: CASSYDRELHEQYF. The genes are TRBV6-5 and TRBJ2-7; TRBD1 aligns across 7 bases. Germline CDR1 is MNHEY and CDR2 is SVGAGI. The junction had 6 bases not matched to a gene; V was cut back by 2 bases and J by 5 bases. This CDR3 has 14 residues.

The chain carries TRBV19 and TRBJ2-3; D is perhaps TRBD2 (6 bases). The V end was cut by 6 bases, the J end by 6 bases, with 10 bases between. CDR1 LNHDA and CDR2 SQIVND come from the germline V gene (reference sequence). This CDR3 has 12 residues. CDR3 nucleotides: TGTGCCAGTAGGATTAGCGGCGATACGCAGTATTTT. Translating it yields CASRISGDTQYF.

V gene TRBV2 combines with J gene TRBJ1-6, with D maybe TRBD1 (6 bases). V was pared by 3 bases and J by 15 bases, with 12 bases between. Looked up from germline, CDR1 is SNHLY and CDR2 is FYNNEI. This CDR3 has 12 amino acids. In DNA form, the CDR3 reads TGTGCCAGCAGTGATCAGGGGCTGGGCCTCCACTTT. This sequence encodes CASSDQGLGLHF.

As to this clone: Other DNA sequences in this sample translate to the same CDR3. The genes are TRBV7-2 and TRBJ1-5, with TRBD1 as a possible D gene (5 bases). The length of the CDR3 is 14 residues. Germline CDR1 is SGHTA and CDR2 is FQGNSA. V lost 1 base to trimming and J lost 4 bases, with 8 bases between them. The CDR3 DNA follows: TGTGCCAGCAGCTTAGGGGGGGGAAATCAGCCCCAGCATTTT. Translation: CASSLGGGNQPQHF.

The chain carries TRBV20-1 and TRBJ1-1; D call uncertain. Germline values: CDR1 DFQATT, CDR2 SNEGSKA (reference sequence). V gave up 3 bases and J gave up 5 bases, with 10 bases separating them. The CDR3 runs to 12 residues. The CDR3 DNA follows: TGCAGTGCTAGTGAGGTTGGAACTGAAGCTTTCTTT. Protein sequence: CSASEVGTEAFF.

The V call is TRBV5-1, the J call TRBJ1-4, with TRBD1 as a possible D gene (5 bases). The ends were cut back, 4 bases at V and 8 bases at J, with 12 bases in the middle. The CDR3 extends over 13 amino acids. Germline V gives CDR1 SGHRS, CDR2 YFSETQ. In nucleotides, the CDR3 is TGCGCCAGCAGCAAGGACAATCGGGAAAAACTGTTTTTT. It is translated as CASSKDNREKLFF. The full variable domain, its missing parts supplied by reference TRBV5-1 and TRBJ1-4, is KAGVTQTPRYLIKTRGQQVTLSCSPISGHRSVSWYQQTPGQGLQFLFEYFSETQRNKGNFPGRFSGRQFSNSRSEMNVSTLELGDSALYLCASSKDNREKLFFGSGTQLSVL.

This clone was counted a single time. CDR3 region: CASSTQRQANTEAFF. The CDR3 DNA sequence: TGTGCCAGCAGCACGCAGAGACAGGCGAACACTGAAGCTTTCTTT. The chain joins TRBV3-1 (or the pseudogene TRBV3-2) to TRBJ1-1; tentative D call: TRBD1 (6 bases). The CDR3 is 15 residues long. The V gene's germline CDR1 is LGHDT and CDR2 YNNKEL (reference sequence). V was pared by 5 bases and J by 1 base, with 14 bases between.

The chain is built from TRBV5-1 and TRBJ2-1, with a possible D match to TRBD2 (5 bases). This CDR3 is 12 amino acids long. Trimming took off 4 bases at V and 7 bases at J, with 9 bases between the two ends. In germline, CDR1 is SGHRS, CDR2 YFSETQ. The CDR3 region has the DNA TGCGCCAGCAGCCCACCGGGGAATGAGCAGTTCTTC. Its translation is CASSPPGNEQFF. Supplemented by reference TRBV5-1 and TRBJ2-1, the full variable domain reads KAGVTQTPRYLIKTRGQQVTLSCSPISGHRSVSWYQQTPGQGLQFLFEYFSETQRNKGNFPGRFSGRQFSNSRSEMNVSTLELGDSALYLCASSPPGNEQFFGPGTRLTVL.

The chain links TRBV4-1 to TRBJ2-1, with 12 bases fitting TRBD1. Germline values: CDR1 MGHRA, CDR2 YSYEKL. The CDR3 covers 16 residues. J was trimmed by 13 bases and V by 4 bases; bases with no gene match: 14. CDR3 nucleotides: TGCGCCAGCAGCCTTACCGGGACAGGGGGCGTAGGAGTCCAGTTCTTC. Amino acids: CASSLTGTGGVGVQFF.

This chain uses TRBV19 with TRBJ2-7; D is possibly TRBD1 (5 bases). CDR1 is LNHDA and CDR2 is SQIVND in the germline V gene (reference sequence). The CDR3 runs to 12 residues. Trimming left V 0 bases short and J 6 bases short, with 6 bases between. The CDR3 loop is CASSIDRGEQYF. CDR3 nucleotide sequence: TGTGCCAGTAGTATAGATAGGGGCGAGCAGTACTTC.

This rearrangement joins TRBV7-2 to TRBJ2-5; 7 bases are a match to TRBD2. CDR1 and CDR2 from the germline V gene are SGHTA and FQGNSA. V lost 1 base to trimming and J lost 2 bases; unmatched junction nucleotides: 7. CDR3 size: 16 residues. Written as DNA, the CDR3 is TGTGCCAGCAGCTTAGATCTCGGGAGGCGTCAAGAGACCCAGTACTTC. This sequence encodes CASSLDLGRRQETQYF.

V is TRBV19 and J is TRBJ1-1; no reliable D call. V lost 1 base and J 0 bases, leaving 6 bases between the germline ends. The germline gives CDR1 LNHDA, CDR2 SQIVND (reference sequence). The CDR3 covers 14 residues. The CDR3 nucleotides read TGTGCCAGTAGTATAGGTCTCATGAACACTGAAGCTTTCTTT. Its protein product is CASSIGLMNTEAFF.

V and J are TRBV7-9 and TRBJ1-6; D not certain. This CDR3 region has 13 residues. CDR1 and CDR2 (germline): SEHNR, FQNEAQ (reference sequence). Trimming took off 5 bases at V and 2 bases at J, with 4 bases between the two ends. The CDR3 DNA reads TGTGCCAGCAGCCCGACCTATAATTCACCCCTCCACTTT. This translates into CASSPTYNSPLHF.

The rearrangement links TRBV29-1 to TRBJ2-7, with D perhaps matching TRBD1 (5 bases). Between the trimmed V and J ends, which lost 6 bases and 4 bases, there was a span of 10 bases. In germline, CDR1 is SQVTM, CDR2 ANQGSEA. CDR3 length: 11 amino acids. CDR3 residues: CSVSPGYEQYF. The CDR3 nucleotides are TGCAGCGTCTCTCCAGGGTACGAGCAGTACTTC.

This clone showed up just once. The rearrangement links TRBV6-2 or TRBV6-3 to TRBJ2-7; unclear D gene. This CDR3 comprises 14 residues. Trimming took 2 bases from V and 0 from J, leaving 8 bases between them. CDR1 MNHEY and CDR2 SVGEGT come from the germline V gene. CDR3 sequence: CASSYQRNSYEQYF. The CDR3 region has the DNA TGTGCCAGCAGTTACCAGCGCAACTCCTACGAGCAGTACTTC.

V and J are TRBV2 and TRBJ1-5; D unclear. The ends were cut back, 5 bases at V and 2 bases at J, with 10 bases in the middle. Per germline, CDR1 SNHLY and CDR2 FYNNEI. This CDR3 is 14 amino acids long. CDR3 sequence reads: CASSPEMGNQPQHF. The CDR3 bases are TGTGCCAGCAGTCCGGAGATGGGCAATCAGCCCCAGCATTTT.

The chain is built from TRBV7-2 and TRBJ1-5; no reliable D call. V shed 4 bases and J shed 7 bases, with 8 bases lying between them. The CDR3 spans 12 residues. Germline V gene data show CDR1 as SGHTA and CDR2 as FQGNSA. The CDR3 nucleotides read TGTGCCAGCAGCTCAAGACGGCAGCCCCAGCATTTT. Translating gives CASSSRRQPQHF.